One sample yielded the 3 T cell receptor beta chains listed below, sequenced in a study of identical twins. TCRdb re-called the 5' RACE reads through MiXCR, storing one row per CDR3 protein. The sample lists about 520,000 distinct CDR3 sequences, about 20% occurring once. These same records also appear under a second study, on T cells expressing NK-cell markers.

The material sequenced was CD4+ T cells sorted from blood. These receptor sequences come from a woman under 30 in good health.

This CDR3 is CAWSGSFAGNEQFF. The CDR3 DNA reads as TGTGCCTGGAGTGGATCGTTTGCGGGTAATGAGCAGTTCTTC. The V and J genes are TRBV30 and TRBJ2-1, with TRBD2 as a possible D gene (5 bases). Germline V gene lookup returns CDR1 GTSNPN and CDR2 SVGIG (reference sequence). This CDR3 is built from 14 residues. With 1 base removed from V and 7 bases from J, the gap between germline ends came to 14 bases.

This clonotype occurred a few times. The V and J genes are TRBV2 and TRBJ1-1; D may be TRBD1 (6 bases). Per the germline V gene, CDR1 is SNHLY and CDR2 is FYNNEI. The CDR3 totals 13 residues. V was trimmed by 9 bases and J by 1 base, leaving 12 bases between them. The CDR3 protein is CASSGHRNTEAFF. The CDR3 DNA sequence: TGTGCCAGTTCGGGACACCGGAACACTGAAGCTTTCTTT.

There are many counts of this clonotype. The rearrangement links TRBV12-3 or TRBV12-4 to TRBJ1-4, with D unclear. V lost 8 bases and J lost 11, with 21 bases in between. The length of the CDR3 is 14 residues. The CDR3: CASCPRQRSGKLFF. CDR3 sequence (DNA): TGTGCCAGCTGCCCCCGCCAGCGATCTGGGAAACTGTTTTTT.